This entry lists 20 T cell receptor beta chains sequenced from one sample in a study of control samples from healthy donors and cancer patients. Measured with immunoSEQ multiplex PCR; TCRdb has only the in-frame clones, and not every one. This table has over 90,000 clones, approximately 90% appearing once. The sample comprised blood. The source of these receptors is a woman aged 18-29 years in good health.

The genes are TRBV12-3 or TRBV12-4 and TRBJ2-5; D unresolved. This CDR3 is built from 12 residues. V shed 1 base and J shed 5 bases, with 5 bases lying between them. The CDR3 region has the DNA TGTGCCAGCAGTTTAGGGCGCGAGACCCAGTACTTC. It translates to CASSLGRETQYF.

This clone was observed a single time. The rearrangement links TRBV5-6 to TRBJ2-4; D tentatively fits TRBD1 or TRBD2 (5 bases each). The CDR3 runs 14 residues. CDR1 SGHDT and CDR2 YYEEEE come from the germline V gene. V was trimmed by 3 bases and J by 7 bases, leaving 14 bases between them. In nucleotides, the CDR3 is TGTGCCAGCAGCTGGAGGCAGGGTGGTAACATTCAGTACTTC. Translated: CASSWRQGGNIQYF.

The gene calls are TRBV28 and TRBJ1-3; no clear D gene. The CDR3 has 14 amino acids. Germline CDR1 MDHEN, CDR2 SYDVKM. Deletions cut 1 base from V and 3 bases from J, with 7 bases between. This CDR3 is CASSLFRFGNTIYF. The CDR3 DNA follows: TGTGCCAGCAGTTTATTCAGATTTGGAAACACCATATATTTT.

The chain has TRBV3-1 (or the pseudogene TRBV3-2) and TRBJ1-2; D not resolved. V was clipped by 1 base and J by 4 bases, with 10 bases between them. Germline CDR1 reads LGHDT; CDR2 reads YNNKEL (reference sequence). The CDR3 has 14 residues. The DNA for the CDR3 is TGTGCCAGCAGCCAAGCAACGATCACCTATGGCTACACCTTC. Its protein is CASSQATITYGYTF.

The chain couples TRBV3-1 (or the pseudogene TRBV3-2) to TRBJ2-7, with TRBD2 matching 9 bases. The CDR3 consists of 15 residues. Germline V gives CDR1 LGHDT, CDR2 YNNKEL (reference sequence). V lost 6 bases, J lost 7 bases, and 13 bases stayed unmatched. CDR3 nucleotides: TGTGCCAGCAGACCTTCCGGGACTAGCAGTCAAGAGCAGTACTTC. Protein product: CASRPSGTSSQEQYF.

The rearrangement joins TRBV21-1 to TRBJ1-3. TRBV21-1 is flagged as a pseudogene. CDR3 length: 15 residues. In nucleotides, the CDR3 is TGTGCCAGCAGCGTAGAGTCGAAATATAGAAACACCATATATTTT. It encodes CASSVESKYRNTIYF.

The count of this clone is one. J is TRBJ2-7 and V is TRBV28; D is possibly TRBD2 (5 bases). The CDR3 covers 14 residues. The germline V gene has CDR1 MDHEN and CDR2 SYDVKM. V was trimmed by 4 bases and J by 5 bases, leaving 15 bases between them. In nucleotides, the CDR3 is TGTGCCAGCAGTTCCCCCAGCGGCTACCACGAGCAGTACTTC. It codes for CASSSPSGYHEQYF. The variable domain in full, completed from reference TRBV28 and TRBJ2-7, reads DVKVTQSSRYLVKRTGEKVFLECVQDMDHENMFWYRQDPGLGLRLIYFSYDVKMKEKGDIPEGYSVSREKKERFSLILESASTNQTSMYLCASSSPSGYHEQYFGPGTRLTVT.

V is TRBV6-5 and J is TRBJ2-6; D unclear. Germline assignment: CDR1 MNHEY and CDR2 SVGAGI. The V and J ends lost 7 bases and 0 bases respectively, with 4 bases between them. This CDR3 has 13 amino acids. CDR3 in DNA: TGTGCCAGCAATCTCTCTGGGGCCAACGTCCTGACTTTC. It specifies CASNLSGANVLTF.

The chain combines TRBV5-5 with TRBJ1-2, with TRBD1 as a possible D gene (5 bases). Germline CDR1 is SGHKS and CDR2 is YYEKEE (reference sequence). V lost 3 bases and J 7 bases, leaving 28 bases between the germline ends. The CDR3 is 18 amino acids. The CDR3 nucleotides read TGTGCCAGCAGCTGGGGGTCGGGCTCACGGGGAGGCAGGTTTGGCTACACCTTC. It yields the protein CASSWGSGSRGGRFGYTF.

The gene calls are TRBV7-2 and TRBJ1-1; D gene ambiguous. The germline V gene has CDR1 SGHTA and CDR2 FQGNSA. With 0 bases removed from V and 4 bases from J, the gap between germline ends came to 12 bases. The CDR3 consists of 15 residues. The chain's CDR3 is CASSLAWQAGTEAFF. The CDR3 nucleotides are TGTGCCAGCAGCTTAGCATGGCAGGCGGGCACTGAAGCTTTCTTT.

The sample holds one count of this clone. This chain uses TRBV2 with TRBJ2-7; the match to TRBD1 covers 7 bases. V was pared by 9 bases and J by 4 bases, with 3 bases of the junction left unmatched. The CDR3 consists of 11 residues. Germline V gives CDR1 SNHLY, CDR2 FYNNEI. CDR3 loop: CARRQGYEQYF. As DNA, the CDR3 is TGTGCCAGGCGACAGGGTTACGAGCAGTACTTC. Combining the CDR3 with reference TRBV2 and TRBJ2-7 gives the whole variable domain EPEVTQTPSHQVTQMGQEVILRCVPISNHLYFYWYRQILGQKVEFLVSFYNNEISEKSEIFDDQFSVERPDGSNFTLKIRSTKLEDSAMYFCARRQGYEQYFGPGTRLTVT.

The rearrangement uses TRBV7-2 and TRBJ2-5, with D perhaps matching TRBD2 (5 bases). Germline CDR1 reads SGHTA; CDR2 reads FQGNSA. Between the trimmed V and J ends, which lost 3 bases and 4 bases, there was a span of 15 bases. CDR3 size: 15 residues. The CDR3 sequence is CASSFVLEGTETQYF. The DNA of the CDR3 is TGTGCCAGCAGCTTTGTTCTTGAGGGTACAGAGACCCAGTACTTC. Based on the CDR3 plus reference TRBV7-2 and TRBJ2-5, the full variable domain is GAGVSQSPSNKVTEKGKDVELRCDPISGHTALYWYRQSLGQGLEFLIYFQGNSAPDKSGLPSDRFSAERTGGSVSTLTIQRTQQEDSAVYLCASSFVLEGTETQYFGPGTRLLVL.

The chain joins TRBV7-9 to TRBJ2-7, with 9 positions matching TRBD2. The CDR3 totals 19 residues. Germline CDR1 and CDR2: SEHNR and FQNEAQ (reference sequence). After removal of 5 bases from V and 0 bases from J, the junction contained 17 bases not matched to a gene. The DNA for the CDR3 is TGTGCCAGCAGCCCGGTCCGTGGTAGCGGGGGACCAAGCTCCTACGAGCAGTACTTC. This codes for CASSPVRGSGGPSSYEQYF.

The chain recombines TRBV7-9 with TRBJ2-2; D not certain. The CDR3 contains 13 residues. In germline, CDR1 is SEHNR, CDR2 FQNEAQ (reference sequence). Trimming took off 4 bases at V and 1 base at J, with 4 bases between the two ends. The DNA of the CDR3 is TGTGCCAGCAGCTATGAGAACACCGGGGAGCTGTTTTTT. Amino acids: CASSYENTGELFF.

The chain recombines TRBV21-1 with TRBJ1-4; the DNA was not compared with TRBD1, the D call given in the table. TRBV21-1 is an annotated pseudogene. CDR3 length equals 16 residues. CDR3 coding DNA: TGTGCCAGCAGCTCGACAGGTGGAGGAACTAATGAAAAACTGTTTTTT. Amino acids: CASSSTGGGTNEKLFF.

This rearrangement joins TRBV24-1 to TRBJ2-1; 9 nucleotides align to TRBD2. The CDR3 consists of 16 residues. The V and J ends lost 4 bases and 1 base, in that order; junction bases with no gene match: 4. Germline V CDR1 and CDR2: KGHDR, SFDVKD. The CDR3 sequence: CATSDGSGGSYNEQFF. In DNA form, the CDR3 reads TGTGCCACCAGTGACGGTAGCGGGGGTTCCTACAATGAGCAGTTCTTC.

The chain combines TRBV20-1 with TRBJ1-2, with D possibly matching TRBD1 (5 bases). The germline V gene encodes CDR1 DFQATT and CDR2 SNEGSKA (reference sequence). This CDR3 is 11 amino acids long. The ends were cut back, 6 bases at V and 4 bases at J, with 9 bases in the middle. CDR3 nucleotide sequence: TGCAGTGCGCGGACAATCTATGGCTACACCTTC. Translating it yields CSARTIYGYTF.

The chain carries TRBV5-1 and TRBJ1-6; D uncertain. The germline gives CDR1 SGHRS, CDR2 YFSETQ. This CDR3 is 15 amino acids long. V was pared by 1 base and J by 7 bases, with 12 bases between. Written as DNA, the CDR3 is TGCGCCAGCAGCTTGACAAGAGGAGTGAATTCACCCCTCCACTTT. Its translation: CASSLTRGVNSPLHF.

The chain combines TRBV11-2 with TRBJ1-2, with 10 bases aligning to TRBD1. Looked up from germline, CDR1 is SGHAT and CDR2 is FQNNGV. J lost 8 bases, V lost 3 bases, and 6 bases had no gene match. CDR3 length equals 14 residues. The CDR3 DNA is TGTGCCAGCAGCTTTGGGACAGGGGTAGGAGGCTACACCTTC. Protein product: CASSFGTGVGGYTF.

The chain is built from TRBV6-1 and TRBJ2-4, with 9 bases identical to TRBD2. The junction had 8 bases not matched to a gene; V was cut back by 1 base and J by 10 bases. From germline, CDR1 is MNHNS and CDR2 SASEGT. This CDR3 spans 15 amino acids. CDR3 bases: TGTGCCAGCAGTGAAGAGGCGGGGGGGCATGGAATTCAGTACTTC. It is translated as CASSEEAGGHGIQYF.